This T cell receptor beta chain was captured by sequencing in a study of neurological immune-mediated disorders. Study-level results: There was no clinical or MRI feature that showed an association with the multiple sclerosis repertoire cluster.

The table lists this clonotype with many counts. Its antigen is not identified. The method for making cDNA was 5'RACE, and it used 10-nucleotide random UMIs. TCRdb re-analysed the 5' RACE reads in MiXCR, keeping a single row per CDR3 protein. The sample consists of 60,000 to 85,000 distinct CDR3 sequences, 4.5% to 6% of them appearing once. CDR3 length: 17 amino acids. Trimming left V 6 bases short and J 0 bases short, with 18 bases between. Per germline, CDR1 MNHNY and CDR2 SVGAGI (reference sequence). The sequence was obtained from a woman between 65 and 79 years old with multiple sclerosis. Sequenced input: PBMCs. The rearrangement joins TRBV6-6 to TRBJ1-3; the D gene is possibly TRBD1 (5 bases). The CDR3 region is CASRPPGRDLSGNTIYF. The CDR3 DNA sequence: TGTGCCAGCAGGCCCCCGGGACGGGACCTCTCTGGAAACACCATATATTTT.